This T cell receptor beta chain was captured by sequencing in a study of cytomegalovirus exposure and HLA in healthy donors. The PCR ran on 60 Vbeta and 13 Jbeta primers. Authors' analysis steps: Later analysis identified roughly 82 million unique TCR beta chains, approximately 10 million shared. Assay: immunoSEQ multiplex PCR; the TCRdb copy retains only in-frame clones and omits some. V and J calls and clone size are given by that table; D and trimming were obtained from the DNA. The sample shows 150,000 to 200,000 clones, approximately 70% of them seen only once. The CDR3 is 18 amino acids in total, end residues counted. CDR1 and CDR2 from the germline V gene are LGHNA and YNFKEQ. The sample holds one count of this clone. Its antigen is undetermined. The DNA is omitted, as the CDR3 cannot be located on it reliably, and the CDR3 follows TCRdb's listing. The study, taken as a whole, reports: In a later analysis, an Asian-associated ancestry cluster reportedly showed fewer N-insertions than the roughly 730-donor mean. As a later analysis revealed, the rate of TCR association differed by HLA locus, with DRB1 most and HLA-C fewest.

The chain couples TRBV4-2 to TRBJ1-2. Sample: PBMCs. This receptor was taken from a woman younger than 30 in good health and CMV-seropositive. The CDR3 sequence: CASSPSLDKGRTSYGYTF.